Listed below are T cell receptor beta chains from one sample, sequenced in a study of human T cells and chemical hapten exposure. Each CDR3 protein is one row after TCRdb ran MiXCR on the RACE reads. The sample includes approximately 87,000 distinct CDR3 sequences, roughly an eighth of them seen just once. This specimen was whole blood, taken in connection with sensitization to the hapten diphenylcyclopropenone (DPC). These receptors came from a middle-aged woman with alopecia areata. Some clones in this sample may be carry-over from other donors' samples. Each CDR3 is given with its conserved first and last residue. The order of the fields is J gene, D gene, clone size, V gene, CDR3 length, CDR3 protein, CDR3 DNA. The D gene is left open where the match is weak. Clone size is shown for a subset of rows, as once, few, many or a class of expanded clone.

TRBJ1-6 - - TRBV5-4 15 CASSLEGLGDSPLHF TGTGCCAGCAGCTTGGAGGGTTTGGGTGATTCACCCCTCCACTTT
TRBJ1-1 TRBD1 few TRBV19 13 CASSLDRDTEAFF TGTGCCAGTAGCCTAGACAGGGACACTGAAGCTTTCTTT
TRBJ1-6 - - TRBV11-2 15 CASSLRGNTNSPLHF TGTGCCAGCAGCTTACGGGGAAATACCAATTCACCCCTCCACTTT
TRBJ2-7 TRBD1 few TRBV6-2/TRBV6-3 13 CASSDPDRDEQYF TGTGCCAGCAGTGACCCGGACAGGGACGAGCAGTACTTC
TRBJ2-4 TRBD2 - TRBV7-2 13 CASSFKRDNIQYF TGTGCCAGCAGCTTTAAGCGGGACAACATTCAGTACTTC
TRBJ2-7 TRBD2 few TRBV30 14 CAWKTSPSSYEQYF TGTGCCTGGAAGACTAGCCCGAGCTCCTACGAGCAGTACTTC
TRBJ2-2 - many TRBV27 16 CASSSARLANTGELFF TGTGCCAGCAGCTCTGCCAGACTCGCGAACACCGGGGAGCTGTTTTTT
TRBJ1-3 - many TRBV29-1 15 CSVQGGSLSGNTIYF TGCAGCGTCCAAGGAGGCTCCCTCTCTGGAAACACCATATATTTT
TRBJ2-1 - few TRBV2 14 CASSGAGTYNEQFF TGTGCCAGCAGTGGGGCGGGGACCTACAATGAGCAGTTCTTC
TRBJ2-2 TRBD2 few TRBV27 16 CASTLSGSIDTGELFF TGTGCCAGCACTTTAAGCGGGAGTATTGACACCGGGGAGCTGTTTTTT
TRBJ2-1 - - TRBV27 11 CASSWGDEQFF TGTGCCAGCAGTTGGGGGGATGAGCAGTTCTTC
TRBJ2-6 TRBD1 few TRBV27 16 CASSSQGATGANVLTF TGTGCCAGCAGTTCTCAGGGGGCGACTGGGGCCAACGTCCTGACTTTC
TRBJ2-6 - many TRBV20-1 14 CSAPPISGANVLTF TGCAGTGCTCCTCCTATCTCTGGGGCCAACGTCCTGACTTTC
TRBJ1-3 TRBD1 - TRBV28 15 CASSPRGSSGNTIYF TGTGCCAGCAGCCCCAGGGGGAGCTCTGGAAACACCATATATTTT
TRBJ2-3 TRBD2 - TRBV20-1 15 CSGSPLAGVVDTQYF TGCAGTGGCAGTCCCTTGGCGGGAGTGGTAGATACGCAGTATTTT
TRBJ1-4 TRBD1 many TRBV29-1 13 CSAHRGPGEKLFF TGCAGCGCACACAGGGGGCCTGGTGAAAAACTGTTTTTT
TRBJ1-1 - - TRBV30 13 CAWSVVPGGEAFF TGTGCCTGGAGTGTAGTCCCAGGCGGTGAAGCTTTCTTT
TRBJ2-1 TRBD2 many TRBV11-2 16 CASTPASISGSGEQFF TGTGCCAGCACCCCTGCTTCCATTAGCGGGAGCGGTGAGCAGTTCTTC